This T cell receptor (beta chain) emerged from a study of shared clonotypes between healthy human individuals. TCRdb keeps only in-frame clones here, not all; method: immunoSEQ multiplex PCR. Altogether over a million clones are present, around 97% being singletons, with the ten largest covering approximately 1.1%. This CDR3 comprises 19 residues. In germline, CDR1 is SEHNR, CDR2 FQNEAQ (reference sequence). With 4 bases clipped from V and 1 base from J, the junction kept 16 bases outside the gene matches. The sequencing input was naive CD4+ T cells sorted from blood. The sample's subset: CD45RA+ positively selected. This chain joins TRBV7-9 and TRBJ2-1; 7 nucleotides match TRBD2. The TCR sequence derives from a man younger than 45 in good health. The CDR3 nucleotides read TGTGCCAGCAGCTCGGTAGGCGGGAGCGGTAACAAATCCTACAATGAGCAGTTCTTC. Translation gives CASSSVGGSGNKSYNEQFF.